A single sample is the source of the 24 T cell receptor beta chains below, sequenced in a study of Graves' ophthalmopathy and Graves' hyperthyroidism. Amplified material comprised TCR beta CDR3 regions derived from RNA transcripts. First-round RT-PCR with HTBI primers preceded a second-round multiplex PCR. From the multiplex PCR reads, TCRdb called clonotypes with MiXCR, one entry per CDR3 protein. The repertoire holds about 160,000 distinct CDR3 sequences, with around 39% as singletons. Sequencing was done on a sample of peripheral blood. The receptors stem from a man aged 25 to 40 with Graves' ophthalmopathy.

This clonotype was seen repeatedly, ten times or more. The rearrangement joins TRBV30 to TRBJ2-7, with 7 bases matching TRBD2. CDR1 and CDR2 (germline): GTSNPN, SVGIG (reference sequence). Unmatched junction bases numbered 8, after V lost 1 base and J lost 2 bases. This CDR3 has 15 amino acids. CDR3 amino acids: CAWSAGGGRTYEQYF. The CDR3 coding sequence is TGTGCCTGGAGTGCTGGGGGAGGGCGCACCTACGAGCAGTACTTC.

This clonotype was recorded many times. V is TRBV27 and J is TRBJ2-5, with D unclear. V dropped 11 bases and J dropped 0 bases, with 16 bases sitting between them. This CDR3 spans 14 amino acids. Per germline, CDR1 MNHEY and CDR2 SMNVEV (reference sequence). CDR3 nucleotides: TGTGCCGGTAGCCCGATCCGACACCAAGAGACCCAGTACTTC. This codes for CAGSPIRHQETQYF.

This clonotype occurred many times. The chain joins TRBV27 to TRBJ2-6; D is ambiguous. V shed 3 bases and J shed 0 bases, with 12 bases lying between them. Germline V CDR1 and CDR2: MNHEY, SMNVEV (reference sequence). The CDR3 sequence is 17 residues long. CDR3 protein: CASSFGPGVSGANVLTF. The CDR3 bases are TGTGCCAGCAGTTTCGGGCCGGGTGTCTCTGGGGCCAACGTCCTGACTTTC. Full variable domain (remainder filled in from reference TRBV27 and TRBJ2-6): EAQVTQNPRYLITVTGKKLTVTCSQNMNHEYMSWYRQDPGLGLRQIYYSMNVEVTDKGDVPEGYKVSRKEKRNFPLILESPSPNQTSLYFCASSFGPGVSGANVLTFGAGSRLTVL.

The chain combines TRBV4-3 with TRBJ2-5, with D unclear. CDR3 length: 13 residues. V was cut by 1 base and J by 5 bases, with 8 bases left in between. Germline-derived CDR1 and CDR2 are LGHNA and YSLEER. This CDR3 reads CASSQVGLETQYF. CDR3 nucleotide sequence: TGCGCCAGCAGCCAAGTGGGCTTGGAGACCCAGTACTTC.

This clonotype appeared many times. The rearrangement joins TRBV12-3 or TRBV12-4 to TRBJ1-1; D remains unclear. Trimming removed 1 base at V and 3 bases at J, with 6 bases between. This CDR3 spans 13 amino acids. The chain's CDR3 is CASSLVMDTEAFF. In DNA form, the CDR3 reads TGTGCCAGCAGTTTAGTTATGGACACTGAAGCTTTCTTT.

This clonotype has ten or more counts. The chain combines TRBV4-3 with TRBJ2-7; D is possibly TRBD1 or TRBD2 (5 bases each). The CDR3 is 14 residues long. Deletions cut 0 bases from V and 3 bases from J, with 9 bases between. CDR1 and CDR2 (germline): LGHNA, YSLEER. The CDR3 region is CASSQDRDGYEQYF. As DNA, the CDR3 is TGCGCCAGCAGCCAAGATCGGGACGGCTACGAGCAGTACTTC.

This clonotype showed up many times. V and J are TRBV30 and TRBJ2-7; 8 positions agree with TRBD1. CDR1 is GTSNPN and CDR2 is SVGIG in the germline V gene (reference sequence). V trimming: 0 bases; J trimming: 3 bases; junction bases outside the gene matches: 1. The CDR3 loop spans 13 amino acids. The CDR3 sequence: CAWSVDRGYEQYF. The CDR3 nucleotides are TGTGCCTGGAGTGTTGACAGGGGCTACGAGCAGTACTTC.

This clonotype was observed a handful of times. This chain joins TRBV6-2 or TRBV6-3 and TRBJ1-5, with D perhaps matching TRBD1 (5 bases). CDR1 is MNHEY and CDR2 is SVGEGT in the germline V gene. The CDR3 covers 15 residues. V was pared by 2 bases and J by 4 bases, with 12 bases between. The CDR3 DNA reads as TGTGCCAGCAGTTACAACTCGGGGGGGAATCAGCCCCAGCATTTT. Its protein product is CASSYNSGGNQPQHF.

The chain carries TRBV30 and TRBJ2-5; possibly TRBD1 for D (5 bases). Between the trimmed V and J ends, which lost 1 base and 7 bases, there was a span of 10 bases. Germline V gene data show CDR1 as GTSNPN and CDR2 as SVGIG (reference sequence). This CDR3 has 12 amino acids. CDR3 protein: CAWSGGTGTQYF. The DNA of the CDR3 is TGTGCCTGGAGTGGGGGAACAGGGACCCAGTACTTC.

This clonotype was detected only a few times. The V call is TRBV6-2 or TRBV6-3, the J call TRBJ2-7; D is possibly TRBD2 (5 bases). Germline V lookup: CDR1 MNHEY, CDR2 SVGEGT. CDR3 length equals 13 residues. Trimming shortened V by 2 bases and J by 6 bases, and 11 bases separated the two germline ends. The CDR3 DNA reads as TGTGCCAGCAGTTACGGGTTTGAGGGCGAGCAGTACTTC. It specifies CASSYGFEGEQYF.

The CDR3, as DNA: TGTGCCACTGCGAACTACGAGCAGTACTTC. Amino acids: CATANYEQYF. The chain uses TRBV6-4 and TRBJ2-7, with D uncertain. The CDR3 is 10 residues long. CDR1 and CDR2 (germline): MRHNA, SNTAGT. V was clipped by 10 bases and J by 3 bases, with 7 bases between them.

There are many counts of this clonotype. V usage is TRBV19 and J usage is TRBJ2-5, with D uncertain. This CDR3 spans 15 amino acids. Germline lookup yields CDR1 LNHDA and CDR2 SQIVND (reference sequence). The V gene lost 3 bases and the J gene lost 5 bases, with 16 bases spanning the gap. DNA of the CDR3: TGTGCCAGTAGTATTGGTAATGGGGTCCCGGAGACCCAGTACTTC. Residues: CASSIGNGVPETQYF. Using reference TRBV19 and TRBJ2-5 for the parts outside the CDR3, the full variable domain is DGGITQSPKYLFRKEGQNVTLSCEQNLNHDAMYWYRQDPGQGLRLIYYSQIVNDFQKGDIAEGYSVSREKKESFPLTVTSAQKNPTAFYLCASSIGNGVPETQYFGPGTRLLVL.

The chain has TRBV6-1 and TRBJ1-1, with D possibly being TRBD1 (5 bases). The CDR3 has 13 amino acids. Between the trimmed V and J ends, which lost 7 bases and 0 bases, there was a span of 9 bases. Germline CDR1 reads MNHNS; CDR2 reads SASEGT. The DNA for the CDR3 is TGTGCCAGCATAGGGGTCTTGAACACTGAAGCTTTCTTT. Translated: CASIGVLNTEAFF.

In its sample, this clonotype was seen once. The rearrangement links TRBV30 to TRBJ2-7; 7 nucleotides line up with TRBD1. Trimming removed 1 base from V and 0 bases from J; junction bases left unmatched: 9. This CDR3 is 16 amino acids long. Germline CDR1 GTSNPN, CDR2 SVGIG (reference sequence). The CDR3: CAWSDPTTGRSYEQYF. The CDR3 DNA sequence: TGTGCCTGGAGTGACCCCACGACAGGGCGCTCCTACGAGCAGTACTTC.

This clonotype was seen ten or more times. This sequence joins TRBV18 and TRBJ1-1; 7 nucleotides agree with TRBD1. Germline CDR1 and CDR2: KGHSH and LQKENI. There are 14 residues in the CDR3. Unmatched junction bases numbered 7, after V lost 5 bases and J lost 4 bases. As DNA, the CDR3 is TGTGCCAGCTCAACCGACAGGGTAGTCACTGAAGCTTTCTTT. As protein: CASSTDRVVTEAFF. Full variable domain (remainder filled in from reference TRBV18 and TRBJ1-1): NAGVMQNPRHLVRRRGQEARLRCSPMKGHSHVYWYRQLPEEGLKFMVYLQKENIIDESGMPKERFSAEFPKEGPSILRIQQVVRGDSAAYFCASSTDRVVTEAFFGQGTRLTVV.

The chain is built from TRBV20-1 and TRBJ1-1; no clear D gene. The ends were cut back, 5 bases at V and 5 bases at J, with 15 bases in the middle. Germline V CDR1 and CDR2: DFQATT, SNEGSKA (reference sequence). This CDR3 spans 13 amino acids. CDR3 in amino acids: CSARPGRLTEAFF. In nucleotides, the CDR3 is TGCAGTGCTCGACCGGGGAGACTAACTGAAGCTTTCTTT.

This clonotype was counted once. The CDR3 nucleotides are TGTGCCAGCACCCCGGGACAGAAGAACTCAAACGCTGAAGCTTTCTTT. Amino acid sequence: CASTPGQKNSNAEAFF. The rearrangement links TRBV6-2 or TRBV6-3 to TRBJ1-1, with 7 bases fitting TRBD1. V lost 7 bases, J lost 6 bases, and 17 bases stayed unmatched. This CDR3 is 16 amino acids long. Looked up from germline, CDR1 is MNHEY and CDR2 is SVGEGT.

This clonotype was observed many times. V and J are TRBV7-8 and TRBJ2-2; no definite D call. There are 15 residues in the CDR3. Germline CDR1 SGHVS, CDR2 FQNEAQ. Trimming pared 2 bases from V and 5 bases from J, leaving 12 bases between. As DNA, the CDR3 is TGTGCCAGCAGCTTACGGCTAAAGCTTACCGGGGAGCTGTTTTTT. It is translated as CASSLRLKLTGELFF.

This clonotype came up many times. This chain joins TRBV6-1 and TRBJ2-3; TRBD2 agrees at 12 bases. With V trimmed by 6 bases and J by 3 bases, 4 bases remained unmatched. Germline V CDR1 and CDR2: MNHNS, SASEGT. The CDR3 totals 15 residues. The CDR3 DNA reads as TGTGCCAGCAGGCAGACTAGCGGGAGAACAGATACGCAGTATTTT. As protein: CASRQTSGRTDTQYF.

This chain links TRBV12-3 or TRBV12-4 with TRBJ1-2; a weak D match, TRBD1 (5 bases). V was shortened by 1 base and J by 4 bases, with 16 bases between the two germline ends. This CDR3 region has 16 residues. CDR3 sequence reads: CASSLGRETAFYGYTF. CDR3 sequence (DNA): TGTGCCAGCAGTTTAGGCAGGGAGACCGCCTTCTATGGCTACACCTTC.

This clonotype was found many times. The chain is built from TRBV20-1 and TRBJ2-7, with D possibly TRBD2 on 5 matching bases. The V gene lost 3 bases and the J gene lost 0 bases, with 12 bases spanning the gap. Germline assignment: CDR1 DFQATT and CDR2 SNEGSKA (reference sequence). The CDR3 totals 14 residues. The CDR3 region is CSASPAADSYEQYF. CDR3 sequence (DNA): TGCAGTGCTAGTCCAGCGGCCGACTCCTACGAGCAGTACTTC.

There are many counts of this clonotype. The rearrangement links TRBV12-3 or TRBV12-4 to TRBJ1-5, with 7 bases lining up with TRBD1. V lost 7 bases and J lost 7; bases outside the gene matches: 16. The CDR3 runs to 16 residues. The CDR3 here is CASTIRQGSLWQPQHF. In DNA, the CDR3 is TGTGCCAGCACCATCCGACAGGGCTCCCTCTGGCAGCCCCAGCATTTT.

The chain carries TRBV2 and TRBJ2-4; D is undetermined. Looked up from germline, CDR1 is SNHLY and CDR2 is FYNNEI. The V gene lost 6 bases and the J gene lost 3 bases, with 12 bases spanning the gap. There are 14 residues in the CDR3. The CDR3, as DNA: TGTGCCAGCAGACGTAGGGTGGGCAAAAACATTCAGTACTTC. Its protein product is CASRRRVGKNIQYF. Full variable domain (outside the CDR3, taken from reference TRBV2 and TRBJ2-4): EPEVTQTPSHQVTQMGQEVILRCVPISNHLYFYWYRQILGQKVEFLVSFYNNEISEKSEIFDDQFSVERPDGSNFTLKIRSTKLEDSAMYFCASRRRVGKNIQYFGAGTRLSVL.

The chain has TRBV10-3 and TRBJ2-2; maybe TRBD2 (5 bases). The ends were cut back, 10 bases at V and 3 bases at J, with 18 bases in the middle. CDR3 length equals 15 residues. Germline V CDR1 and CDR2: ENHRY, SYGVKD. In DNA form, the CDR3 reads TGTGCCACTGCGTTACGGGATAGGGACACCGGGGAGCTGTTTTTT. Its protein product is CATALRDRDTGELFF.